This TCR beta chain was observed in a study of blood T cell repertoires in COVID-19. Study overall: Both acute and convalescent COVID-19 samples were obtained from the United States, Italy and Spain. Sources were T cells, B-cell-depleted T cells, or PBMCs; the material itself was cDNA or gDNA.

The V end lost 3 bases, the J end lost 7 bases, and 7 bases lay between the germline ends. There are 13 residues in the CDR3. Germline V gives CDR1 MDHEN, CDR2 SYDVKM. In the authors' methods: By means of reference gene primer amplification, nucleated cell counts were estimated. Assay: immunoSEQ multiplex PCR; the TCRdb copy retains only in-frame clones and omits some. The V and J calls and clone size were taken over from that table, and D and trimming were inferred from the DNA. The table records about 120,000 clones, roughly 80% of them present only once. The sequencing sample was made of peripheral blood. The TCR comes from a man aged 65-85 years with acute or convalescent COVID-19. V is TRBV28 and J is TRBJ1-6; D unclear. The chain's CDR3 is CASSFLRNSPLHF. DNA of the CDR3: TGTGCCAGCAGTTTTTTGAGGAATTCACCCCTCCACTTT.